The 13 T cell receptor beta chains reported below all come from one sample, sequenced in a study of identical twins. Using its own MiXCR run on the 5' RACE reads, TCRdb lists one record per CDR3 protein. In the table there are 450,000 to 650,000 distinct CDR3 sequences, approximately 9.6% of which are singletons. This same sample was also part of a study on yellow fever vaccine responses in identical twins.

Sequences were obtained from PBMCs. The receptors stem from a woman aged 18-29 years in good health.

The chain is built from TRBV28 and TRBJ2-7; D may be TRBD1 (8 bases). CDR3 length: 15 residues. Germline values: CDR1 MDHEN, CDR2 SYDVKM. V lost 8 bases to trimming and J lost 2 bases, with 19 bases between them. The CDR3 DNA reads TGTGCCAGCTGTACAGGGGGGAGGGCCCCCTACGAGCAGTACTTC. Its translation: CASCTGGRAPYEQYF.

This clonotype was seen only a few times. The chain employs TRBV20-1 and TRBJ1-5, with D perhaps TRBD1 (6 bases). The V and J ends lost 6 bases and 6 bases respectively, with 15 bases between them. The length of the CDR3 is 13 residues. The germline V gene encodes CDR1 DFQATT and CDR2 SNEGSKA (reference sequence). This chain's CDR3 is CSASEGVGQPQHF. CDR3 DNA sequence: TGCAGTGCGAGCGAGGGGGTTGGTCAGCCCCAGCATTTT.

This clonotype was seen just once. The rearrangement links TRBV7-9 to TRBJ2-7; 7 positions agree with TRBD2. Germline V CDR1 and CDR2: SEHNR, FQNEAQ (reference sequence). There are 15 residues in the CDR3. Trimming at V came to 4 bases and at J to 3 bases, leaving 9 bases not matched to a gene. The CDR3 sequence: CASSSRRERNYEQYF. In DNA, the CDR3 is TGTGCCAGCAGCTCTCGGCGGGAGAGGAACTACGAGCAGTACTTC.

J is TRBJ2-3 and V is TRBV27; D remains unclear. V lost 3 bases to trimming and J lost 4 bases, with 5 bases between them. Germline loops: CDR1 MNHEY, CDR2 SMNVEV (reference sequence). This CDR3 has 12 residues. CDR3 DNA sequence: TGTGCCAGCAGTTTTAATTCAGATACGCAGTATTTT. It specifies CASSFNSDTQYF.

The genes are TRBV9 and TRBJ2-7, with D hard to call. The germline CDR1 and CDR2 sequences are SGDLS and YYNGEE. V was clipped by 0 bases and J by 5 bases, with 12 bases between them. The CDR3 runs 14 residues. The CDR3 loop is CASSVGTEGNEQYF. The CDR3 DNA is TGTGCCAGCAGCGTAGGTACGGAAGGAAACGAGCAGTACTTC.

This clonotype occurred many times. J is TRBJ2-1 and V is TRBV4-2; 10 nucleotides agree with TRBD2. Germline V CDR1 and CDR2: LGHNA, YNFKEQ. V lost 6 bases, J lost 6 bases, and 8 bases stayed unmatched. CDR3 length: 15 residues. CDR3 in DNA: TGTGCCAGCAGTCTCAGACTAGCGGGTAGCAATGAGCAGTTCTTC. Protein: CASSLRLAGSNEQFF.

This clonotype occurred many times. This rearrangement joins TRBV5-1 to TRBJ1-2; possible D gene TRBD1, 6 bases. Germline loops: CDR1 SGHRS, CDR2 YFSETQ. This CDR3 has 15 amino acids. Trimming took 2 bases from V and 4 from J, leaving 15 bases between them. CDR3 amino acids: CASSFGSGESYGYTF. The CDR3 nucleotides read TGCGCCAGCAGCTTCGGGTCAGGGGAGTCCTATGGCTACACCTTC.

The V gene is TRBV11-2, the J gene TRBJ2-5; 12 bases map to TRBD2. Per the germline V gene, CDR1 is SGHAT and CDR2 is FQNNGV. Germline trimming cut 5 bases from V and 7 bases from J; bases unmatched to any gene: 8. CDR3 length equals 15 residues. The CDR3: CASSRTSGGIGTQYF. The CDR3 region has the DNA TGTGCCAGCAGCCGTACTAGCGGGGGGATTGGGACCCAGTACTTC.

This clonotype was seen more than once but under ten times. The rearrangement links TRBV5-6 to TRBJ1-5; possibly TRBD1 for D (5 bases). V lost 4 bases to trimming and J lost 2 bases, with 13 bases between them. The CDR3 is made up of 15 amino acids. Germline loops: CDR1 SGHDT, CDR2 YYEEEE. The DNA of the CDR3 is TGTGCCAGCAGCCGGAGGGGCTTGGGCAATCAGCCCCAGCATTTT. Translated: CASSRRGLGNQPQHF.

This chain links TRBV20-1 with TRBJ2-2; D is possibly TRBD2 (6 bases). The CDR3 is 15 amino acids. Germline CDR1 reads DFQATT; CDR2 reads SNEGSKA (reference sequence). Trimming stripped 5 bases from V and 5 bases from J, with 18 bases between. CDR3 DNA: TGCAGTGCTGCCCTCGGGAGTGGGGGAACCGGGGAGCTGTTTTTT. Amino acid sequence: CSAALGSGGTGELFF.

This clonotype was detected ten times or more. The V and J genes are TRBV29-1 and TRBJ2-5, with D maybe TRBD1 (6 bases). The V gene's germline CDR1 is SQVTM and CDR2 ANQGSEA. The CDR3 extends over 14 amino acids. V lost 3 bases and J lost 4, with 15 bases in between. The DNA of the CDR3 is TGCAGCGTTGAGCCGGGACACATGAGAGAGACCCAGTACTTC. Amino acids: CSVEPGHMRETQYF.

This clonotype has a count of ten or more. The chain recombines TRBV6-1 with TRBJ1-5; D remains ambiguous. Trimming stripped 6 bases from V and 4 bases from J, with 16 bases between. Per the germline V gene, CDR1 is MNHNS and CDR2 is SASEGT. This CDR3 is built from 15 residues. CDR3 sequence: CASSLTGGDNQPQHF. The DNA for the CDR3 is TGTGCCAGCAGCCTAACGGGAGGAGATAATCAGCCCCAGCATTTT.

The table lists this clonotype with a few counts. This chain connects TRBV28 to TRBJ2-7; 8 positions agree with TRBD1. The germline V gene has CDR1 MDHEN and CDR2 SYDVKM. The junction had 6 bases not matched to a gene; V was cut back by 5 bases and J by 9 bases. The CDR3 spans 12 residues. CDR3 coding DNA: TGTGCCAGCAGTCCCGGGACAGGTGGGCAGTACTTC. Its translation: CASSPGTGGQYF.